These 4 T cell receptor beta chains were all obtained from the same sample, sequenced in a study of T-cell reconstitution after alpha-beta-depleted transplantation in children. Unique molecular identifiers were used to barcode this TCRbeta library. In TCRdb, the PCR reads were re-called with MiXCR into one record per CDR3 protein. The sample yields about 260,000 distinct CDR3 sequences, approximately 8% seen once. Sample: PBMCs, mostly from graft donor cells, taken 180 days after TCRalphabeta/CD19-depleted stem cell transplant. Receptor source: a male patient between 10 and 17 years old who had a stem cell transplant for acute lymphoblastic leukemia, so the T cells may come from the graft donor.

This clonotype was observed at least ten times. This chain uses TRBV4-3 with TRBJ1-2; no clear D. Trimming took 6 bases from V and 5 from J, leaving 10 bases between them. From germline, CDR1 is LGHNA and CDR2 YSLEER. This CDR3 has 12 residues. The CDR3 DNA reads TGCGCCAGCAGAGGTGGACCATATGGCTACACCTTC. Translated, it gives CASRGGPYGYTF.

At least ten counts were recorded for this clonotype. The V call is TRBV7-6, the J call TRBJ1-4, with no clear D. The germline V gene encodes CDR1 SGHVS and CDR2 FNYEAQ. The V end was cut by 5 bases, the J end by 7 bases, with 14 bases between. The CDR3 totals 14 residues. In DNA form, the CDR3 reads TGTGCCAGCAGCGTCGACGTCTTCCCTGAAAAACTGTTTTTT. Protein: CASSVDVFPEKLFF.

This clonotype occurred many times. The chain has TRBV7-6 and TRBJ1-4; TRBD1 aligns across 7 bases. The V segment lost 5 bases and the J segment 5 bases; nucleotides outside the gene matches: 8. This CDR3 has 15 amino acids. The germline CDR1 and CDR2 sequences are SGHVS and FNYEAQ. The CDR3 region has the DNA TGTGCCAGCAGCCCCGGGACAGAAAGGAATGAAAAACTGTTTTTT. This encodes CASSPGTERNEKLFF.

This clonotype was seen many times. The genes are TRBV20-1 and TRBJ1-5; TRBD1 matches 7 bases. This CDR3 spans 12 amino acids. J was trimmed by 7 bases and V by 7 bases; bases with no gene match: 7. The germline V gene encodes CDR1 DFQATT and CDR2 SNEGSKA (reference sequence). The CDR3 spells CSVRQGGQPQHF. The CDR3 coding sequence is TGCAGTGTCCGACAGGGAGGACAGCCCCAGCATTTT.